The 11 T cell receptor beta chains presented below share a single source sample, sequenced in a study of T cell responses to AZD1222 COVID-19 vaccine. The data were produced by immunoSEQ multiplex PCR, yet TCRdb's version contains in-frame clones alone and is incomplete. This sample has roughly 110,000 clones, with approximately 93% found just once. Source: peripheral blood, taken on day 0 of AZD1222 vaccination. The source of these receptors is an adult in good health.

V is TRBV2 and J is TRBJ1-1; 7 bases map to TRBD1. CDR1 is SNHLY, CDR2 FYNNEI, per germline. With 5 bases clipped from V and 3 bases from J, the junction kept 6 bases outside the gene matches. This CDR3 region has 14 residues. The CDR3 reads CASSKDRVDTEAFF. The CDR3 nucleotides are TGTGCCAGCAGTAAAGACAGGGTGGACACTGAAGCTTTCTTT.

CDR3: CASSYRRRDMNTEAFF. In DNA, the CDR3 is TGTGCCAGCAGTTACCGTAGACGGGACATGAACACTGAAGCTTTCTTT. The chain carries TRBV6-2 or TRBV6-3 and TRBJ1-1; maybe TRBD1 (6 bases). V lost 2 bases to trimming and J lost 0 bases, with 13 bases between them. Germline CDR1 is MNHEY and CDR2 is SVGEGT. The CDR3 covers 16 residues.

This clone was seen once. The chain couples TRBV6-5 to TRBJ2-7, with TRBD2 as a possible D gene (6 bases). This CDR3 is 16 amino acids long. CDR1 and CDR2 (germline): MNHEY, SVGAGI. The ends were cut back, 0 bases at V and 9 bases at J, with 21 bases in the middle. DNA of the CDR3: TGTGCCAGCAGTTACTCGAGCGGTGGGACTCCTGAAGGGCAGTACTTC. Translating it yields CASSYSSGGTPEGQYF.

This clone was counted only a few times. This rearrangement joins TRBV7-8 to TRBJ2-7, with 9 bases lining up with TRBD2. Germline CDR1 and CDR2: SGHVS and FQNEAQ. The CDR3 contains 16 residues. Trimming took 4 bases from V and 3 from J; bases not matched to a gene: 10. In DNA, the CDR3 is TGTGCCAGCAGCTCCTTGTTACTAGCGGGCTACTACGAGCAGTACTTC. Amino acid sequence: CASSSLLLAGYYEQYF. Drawing the rest from reference TRBV7-8 and TRBJ2-7, the complete variable domain is GAGVSQSPRYKVAKRGQDVALRCDPISGHVSLFWYQQALGQGPEFLTYFQNEAQLDKSGLPSDRFFAERPEGSVSTLKIQRTQQEDSAVYLCASSSLLLAGYYEQYFGPGTRLTVT.

The gene calls are TRBV6-2 or TRBV6-3 and TRBJ2-2; the match to TRBD1 covers 10 bases. The CDR3 has 15 residues. Germline V gene lookup returns CDR1 MNHEY and CDR2 SVGEGT. Trimming at V came to 5 bases and at J to 5 bases, leaving 5 bases not matched to a gene. The CDR3 DNA follows: TGTGCCAGCAGTCGACAGGGGGCTTGGACCGGGGAGCTGTTTTTT. This sequence encodes CASSRQGAWTGELFF.

The chain links TRBV18 to TRBJ1-4; D gene uncertain. V dropped 4 bases and J dropped 0 bases, with 3 bases sitting between them. Germline lookup yields CDR1 KGHSH and CDR2 LQKENI. The CDR3 runs 13 residues. The CDR3 spells CASSRATNEKLFF. CDR3 DNA sequence: TGTGCCAGCTCACGAGCAACTAATGAAAAACTGTTTTTT.

The rearrangement links TRBV3-1 (or the pseudogene TRBV3-2) to TRBJ1-1, with D possibly being TRBD1 (5 bases). This CDR3 has 14 residues. The V and J ends lost 1 base and 1 base respectively, with 7 bases between them. Germline CDR1 and CDR2: LGHDT and YNNKEL (reference sequence). DNA of the CDR3: TGTGCCAGCAGCCAAGTGGGGGGGAACACTGAAGCTTTCTTT. This translates into CASSQVGGNTEAFF.

The J gene is TRBJ1-1, the V gene TRBV7-3; D is undetermined. The CDR3 is made up of 14 amino acids. V was trimmed by 2 bases and J by 1 base, leaving 8 bases between them. Looked up from germline, CDR1 is SGHTA and CDR2 is FQGTGA. The CDR3 sequence: CASSLLGTNTEAFF. The CDR3, as DNA: TGTGCCAGCAGCTTATTGGGAACGAACACTGAAGCTTTCTTT. Looking up the rest from reference TRBV7-3 and TRBJ1-1 gives the full variable domain: GAGVSQTPSNKVTEKGKYVELRCDPISGHTALYWYRQSLGQGPEFLIYFQGTGAADDSGLPNDRFFAVRPEGSVSTLKIQRTERGDSAVYLCASSLLGTNTEAFFGQGTRLTVV.

The V call is TRBV5-4, the J call TRBJ2-2; 7 bases fit TRBD2. Trimming cost V 4 bases and J 6 bases; bases outside gene matches: 15. Germline CDR1 reads SGHNT; CDR2 reads YYREEE (reference sequence). The CDR3 contains 17 residues. CDR3 in DNA: TGTGCCAGCAGCCCCATGGGGAGGGGCCGGGGCGCCGGGGAGCTGTTTTTT. Its protein product is CASSPMGRGRGAGELFF.

V and J are TRBV4-3 and TRBJ2-5; 9 nucleotides agree with TRBD2. Trimming took 1 base from V and 8 from J; bases not matched to a gene: 11. Germline V gives CDR1 LGHNA, CDR2 YSLEER. The CDR3 is 16 residues long. Here the CDR3 DNA reads TGCGCCAGCAGCCAAGGGCGTGCGGGGGGGTCGGAAACCCAGTACTTC. This codes for CASSQGRAGGSETQYF.

The V call is TRBV12-3 or TRBV12-4, the J call TRBJ2-1; no definite D call. The CDR3 contains 13 residues. Trimming took off 1 base at V and 9 bases at J, with 10 bases between the two ends. This CDR3 is CASSLGARLEQFF. The CDR3 DNA reads TGTGCCAGCAGTTTAGGAGCAAGACTTGAGCAGTTCTTC.